Sequencing of this T cell receptor beta chain was carried out in a study of T cell clones after liver transplantation. Study background: Pre-transplant mixed lymphocyte reactions yielded third-party-reactive TCRbeta sequences as comparators for graft-donor-reactive sequences. Study outcomes and limitations: Low donor cell numbers restricted donor-reactive repertoire measurement in a couple of subjects.

Assay: immunoSEQ multiplex PCR; the TCRdb copy retains only in-frame clones and omits some. The sample consists of more than 100,000 clones, 80% to 90% of them appearing once. Thawed unstimulated PBMCs were FACS-sorted by CD3, CD4 and CD8 into two populations. As to this clone: Its antigen is unknown.

The CDR3 covers 12 residues. Trimming took off 5 bases at V and 7 bases at J, with 9 bases between the two ends. Germline V lookup: CDR1 SGHRS, CDR2 YFSETQ. The material sequenced was CD4+ T cells from blood, taken about 50 months after liver transplant. This chain connects TRBV5-1 to TRBJ2-2; D is ambiguous. This receptor was taken from a human patient who received a liver transplant. Some T cells could come from the graft donor. The CDR3 loop is CASRVEIGELFF. CDR3 sequence (DNA): TGCGCCAGCAGAGTAGAAATCGGGGAGCTGTTTTTT.